The clone carrying this T cell receptor (beta chain) came up a few times. In the original processing: Counts of nucleated cells, estimated from reference gene primer amplification, were obtained. The method was immunoSEQ multiplex PCR; TCRdb's version includes in-frame clones alone and lacks a portion of them. V, J and clone size derive from that table, while D and trimming were established from the DNA sequence. The repertoire consists of 130,000 to 150,000 clones, with about four fifths occurring once and the leading ten covering 3% to 3.5%. Trimming pared 3 bases from V and 6 bases from J, leaving 14 bases between. Germline V gene data show CDR1 as SGHDN and CDR2 as FVKESK. This CDR3 is built from 15 residues. This sample was included in a study of blood T cell repertoires in COVID-19. Across the study: Samples taken during acute and convalescent COVID-19 were collected in the United States, Italy and Spain. The cDNA or gDNA used as material had been derived from T cells, B-cell-depleted T cells, or PBMCs.

What was sequenced was peripheral blood. The receptor's source is a woman older than 75 with acute or convalescent COVID-19. This rearrangement joins TRBV14 to TRBJ1-4; no clear D gene. CDR3 in DNA: TGTGCCAGCAGCCAGAGCGACTTAAGGCATGAAAAACTGTTTTTT. This sequence encodes CASSQSDLRHEKLFF.